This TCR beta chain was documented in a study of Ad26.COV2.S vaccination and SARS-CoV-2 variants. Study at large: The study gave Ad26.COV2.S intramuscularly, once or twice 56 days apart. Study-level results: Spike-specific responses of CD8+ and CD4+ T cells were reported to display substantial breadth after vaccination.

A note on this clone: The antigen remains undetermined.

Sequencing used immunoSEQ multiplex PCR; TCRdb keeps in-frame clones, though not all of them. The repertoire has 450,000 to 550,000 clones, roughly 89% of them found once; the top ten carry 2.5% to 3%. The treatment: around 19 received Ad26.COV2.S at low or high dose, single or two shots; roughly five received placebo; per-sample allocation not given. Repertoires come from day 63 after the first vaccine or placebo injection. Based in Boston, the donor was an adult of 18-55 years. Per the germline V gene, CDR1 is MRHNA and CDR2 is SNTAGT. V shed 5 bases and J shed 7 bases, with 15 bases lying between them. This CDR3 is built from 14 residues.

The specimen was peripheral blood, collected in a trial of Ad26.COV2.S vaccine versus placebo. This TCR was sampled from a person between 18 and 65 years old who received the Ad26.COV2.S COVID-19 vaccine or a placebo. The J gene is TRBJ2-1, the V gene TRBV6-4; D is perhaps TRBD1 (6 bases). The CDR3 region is CASSFTGFENEQFF. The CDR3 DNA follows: TGTGCCAGCAGTTTCACAGGGTTCGAAAATGAGCAGTTCTTC.